These 19 T cell receptor beta chains were all obtained from the same sample, sequenced in a study of siplizumab effects on memory and regulatory T cells. This table comes from immunoSEQ multiplex PCR, and its TCRdb copy is limited to in-frame clones, with some not included. The sample has some 81,000 clones; around 95% are singletons. Specimen: CD8+ T cells sorted from blood. Receptor source: a human donor in good health.

In DNA, the CDR3 is TGTGCCAGCAGTTACGGGCCGATCCCCGGGGAGCTGTTTTTT. It encodes CASSYGPIPGELFF. The chain employs TRBV6-5 and TRBJ2-2; no definite D call. Germline CDR1 and CDR2: MNHEY and SVGAGI. The CDR3 totals 14 residues. Trimming pared 2 bases from V and 6 bases from J, leaving 10 bases between.

V is TRBV9 and J is TRBJ2-7; TRBD2 matches at 7 bases. The CDR3 spans 15 residues. Germline lookup yields CDR1 SGDLS and CDR2 YYNGEE. Losses at the gene ends were 4 bases for V and 0 bases for J; bases not matched to a gene: 7. As DNA, the CDR3 is TGTGCCAGCAGCCCCCGGACGGGGGGCTCCTACGAGCAGTACTTC. Residues: CASSPRTGGSYEQYF.

The chain's CDR3 is CASSPDRGGTGELFF. DNA of the CDR3: TGCGCCAGCAGCCCCGACAGGGGGGGGACCGGGGAGCTGTTTTTT. The rearrangement joins TRBV5-1 to TRBJ2-2; 9 positions agree with TRBD1. Germline V CDR1 and CDR2: SGHRS, YFSETQ. CDR3 length: 15 residues. V gave up 4 bases and J gave up 5 bases; unmatched junction bases: 6.

The rearrangement links TRBV28 to TRBJ1-1; a possible D gene is TRBD1 (5 bases). V dropped 6 bases and J dropped 1 base, with 9 bases sitting between them. The CDR3 length is 13 residues. In germline, CDR1 is MDHEN, CDR2 SYDVKM. The CDR3 DNA reads TGTGCCAGCAGGATACAGGAGAACACTGAAGCTTTCTTT. Translation gives CASRIQENTEAFF.

J is TRBJ2-5 and V is TRBV7-3, with 8 nucleotides matching TRBD1. The CDR3 is made up of 15 amino acids. J lost 2 bases, V lost 3 bases, and 5 bases had no gene match. Looked up from germline, CDR1 is SGHTA and CDR2 is FQGTGA. In DNA form, the CDR3 reads TGTGCCAGCAGCTTGTCAGGGGGCTCTCAAGAGACCCAGTACTTC. Translation gives CASSLSGGSQETQYF.

The rearrangement uses TRBV5-1 and TRBJ2-7, with D maybe TRBD1 (6 bases). CDR1 is SGHRS, CDR2 YFSETQ, per germline. Trimming pared 4 bases from V and 6 bases from J, leaving 11 bases between. The CDR3 contains 12 residues. Here the CDR3 reads CASSISGAEQYF. The CDR3 DNA sequence: TGCGCCAGCAGCATTTCAGGGGCCGAGCAGTACTTC.

CDR3 sequence: CASSYAERLNTEAFF. The CDR3 nucleotides read TGTGCCAGCAGTTACGCCGAACGATTGAACACTGAAGCTTTCTTT. The chain employs TRBV6-6 and TRBJ1-1; no definite D call. V lost 2 bases and J 0 bases, leaving 10 bases between the germline ends. Germline V gene sequence: CDR1 MNHNY, CDR2 SVGAGI (reference sequence). This CDR3 is built from 15 residues.

The rearrangement links TRBV29-1 to TRBJ2-2; possible D gene TRBD1, 5 bases. Trimming pared 8 bases from V and 5 bases from J, leaving 12 bases between. CDR3 size: 12 residues. In germline, CDR1 is SQVTM, CDR2 ANQGSEA. The CDR3 loop is CSSQGNTGELFF. For the CDR3, the DNA is TGCAGCTCTCAGGGAAATACCGGGGAGCTGTTTTTT.

The rearrangement uses TRBV19 and TRBJ2-3, with a tentative D call TRBD1 (6 bases). Trimming took 5 bases from V and 5 from J, leaving 17 bases between them. Germline CDR1 is LNHDA and CDR2 is SQIVND (reference sequence). CDR3 size: 15 residues. CDR3 nucleotides: TGTGCCAGTAGTCCCCAGGGGTATTTCAGAGATACGCAGTATTTT. Translating it yields CASSPQGYFRDTQYF.

This chain joins TRBV4-2 and TRBJ1-1; D is perhaps TRBD1 (5 bases). Trimming cost V 1 base and J 5 bases, with 11 bases left between them. The CDR3 has 14 residues. Per the germline V gene, CDR1 is LGHNA and CDR2 is YNFKEQ. As DNA, the CDR3 is TGTGCCAGCAGCCAAGTTCCGGGGCGGACTGAAGCTTTCTTT. Its protein product is CASSQVPGRTEAFF.

The genes are TRBV5-1 and TRBJ2-5; 8 bases are shared with TRBD1. This CDR3 is built from 15 residues. V shed 4 bases and J 1 base; nucleotides not matched to a gene: 6. The germline gives CDR1 SGHRS, CDR2 YFSETQ. The CDR3 here is CASSLEGQAQETQYF. The CDR3 DNA reads TGCGCCAGCAGCCTGGAGGGACAGGCCCAAGAGACCCAGTACTTC.

The chain joins TRBV6-5 to TRBJ1-1; no clear D. V lost 8 bases to trimming and J lost 2 bases, with 15 bases between them. The CDR3 covers 14 residues. Germline V lookup: CDR1 MNHEY, CDR2 SVGAGI. CDR3 in amino acids: CASRTTGLNTEAFF. CDR3 DNA sequence: TGTGCCAGCCGAACGACGGGGTTAAACACTGAAGCTTTCTTT.

This chain links TRBV20-1 with TRBJ2-1; no definite D call. From germline, CDR1 is DFQATT and CDR2 SNEGSKA (reference sequence). The CDR3 spans 10 residues. In DNA, the CDR3 is TGCAGGGCCAGCTACAATGAGCAGTTCTTC. This sequence encodes CRASYNEQFF.

V and J are TRBV9 and TRBJ2-5; D may be TRBD2 (6 bases). Deletions cut 0 bases from V and 1 base from J, with 10 bases between. Per the germline V gene, CDR1 is SGDLS and CDR2 is YYNGEE. The CDR3 loop spans 15 amino acids. CDR3 nucleotides: TGTGCCAGCAGCGTAGTAGAGGGACTCCAAGAGACCCAGTACTTC. Its protein product is CASSVVEGLQETQYF.

This chain uses TRBV2 with TRBJ2-7; D is undetermined. The CDR3 spans 14 residues. The V end was cut by 3 bases, the J end by 2 bases, with 11 bases between. Germline V CDR1 and CDR2: SNHLY, FYNNEI. CDR3 sequence reads: CASSDVSLTYEQYF. The CDR3, as DNA: TGTGCCAGCAGTGATGTCTCCCTGACCTACGAGCAGTACTTC.

This sequence joins TRBV9 and TRBJ2-7; D is unresolved. CDR3 size: 15 residues. Germline V gene sequence: CDR1 SGDLS, CDR2 YYNGEE. V was clipped by 0 bases and J by 0 bases, with 10 bases between them. The CDR3 reads CASSVAVGVSYEQYF. DNA of the CDR3: TGTGCCAGCAGCGTAGCTGTTGGGGTCTCCTACGAGCAGTACTTC. Using reference TRBV9 and TRBJ2-7 for the parts outside the CDR3, the full variable domain is DSGVTQTPKHLITATGQRVTLRCSPRSGDLSVYWYQQSLDQGLQFLIQYYNGEERAKGNILERFSAQQFPDLHSELNLSSLELGDSALYFCASSVAVGVSYEQYFGPGTRLTVT.

The CDR3 protein is CASSRQGIGYGYTF. DNA of the CDR3: TGTGCCAGCAGTCGCCAGGGGATCGGCTATGGCTACACCTTC. This chain connects TRBV6-5 to TRBJ1-2; D is perhaps TRBD1 (6 bases). The germline gives CDR1 MNHEY, CDR2 SVGAGI. This CDR3 region has 14 residues. Trimming shortened V by 5 bases and J by 4 bases, and 14 bases separated the two germline ends.

V and J are TRBV11-2 and TRBJ2-1, with TRBD2 matching 9 bases. The germline V gene has CDR1 SGHAT and CDR2 FQNNGV. The CDR3 has 15 residues. The trim removed 7 bases at V and 4 bases at J, leaving 8 bases unmatched. The CDR3 DNA reads as TGTGCCAGCAACGCGGGACTAGCCGATTACAATGAGCAGTTCTTC. It codes for CASNAGLADYNEQFF.

This chain connects TRBV7-9 to TRBJ1-4; 10 bases are shared with TRBD1. With V trimmed by 4 bases and J by 5 bases, 13 bases remained unmatched. CDR1 and CDR2 (germline): SEHNR, FQNEAQ (reference sequence). The CDR3 length is 18 residues. The CDR3 DNA reads TGTGCCAGCAGCTCTAGCCGGTCGGGACAGGGGCTGAATGAAAAACTGTTTTTT. It is translated as CASSSSRSGQGLNEKLFF.